Included here is one TCR beta chain sequence, with context. This clonotype was counted only a few times. No antigen is known for it. No much larger clonotype is one base removed from it; base qualities were not supplied. Patients with ophthalmopathy had moderately to severely active disease, with a Clinical Activity Score of 3 or more, a NOSPECS grade of 4 or more, and a disease duration of less than 3 months. Patients with other autoimmune diseases, uncontrolled infections, pregnancy or lactation were excluded from the study. Clinical symptoms, serum thyroxine, TRAb, thyroid ultrasound and orbital computed tomography formed the basis of the diagnosis. Ficoll-Paque density gradient centrifugation was used to isolate PBMCs from about 10 ml of fresh peripheral blood. Trizol reagent was used to extract the total RNA, and its quality was then checked on an Agilent 2100 Bioanalyzer. The record originates from a study of Graves' ophthalmopathy and Graves' hyperthyroidism listed by TCRdb under 2018. The study in broad terms: Peripheral blood was collected at initial diagnosis, prior to any treatment. TCR beta repertoire signatures were used to distinguish Graves' ophthalmopathy from Graves' hyperthyroidism and to predict progression to ophthalmopathy. In total, over 130 blood samples were TCR-sequenced: approximately 42 ophthalmopathy, roughly 77 hyperthyroidism and roughly 17 hyperthyroidism-to-ophthalmopathy patients. A discovery set of 100 or so patients (43 ophthalmopathy, approximately 58 stable hyperthyroidism) was enrolled to explore V-J signatures distinguishing ophthalmopathy from hyperthyroidism. The independent validation cohort included approximately 19 hyperthyroidism patients plus 17 patients who later progressed from hyperthyroidism to ophthalmopathy. In about 6 hyperthyroidism patients, T-cell repertoires of thyroid tissue and blood were compared. Following sampling, methimazole starting at 30 mg daily was administered to hyperthyroidism patients, and high-dose intravenous methylprednisolone was administered to ophthalmopathy patients. The full study reports these points: Ophthalmopathy was separated from stable hyperthyroidism by the 13-signature model with 85% to 90% sensitivity and roughly 83% specificity in cross-validation and with 80%/75% in the test set. Most expanded thyroid clonotypes with frequency above 0.001 were also detected in blood, suggesting blood repertoires may reflect the thyroid immune response. In validation, the model predicted ophthalmopathy progression with about 70% sensitivity and approximately 72% specificity; 12 predicted patients were CT-confirmed with GO in a median of approximately six months. Sample size was not statistically predetermined, and group allocation was not concealed from the investigators.

TCR beta CDR3 regions were amplified from RNA transcripts for repertoire sequencing. A first-round RT-PCR used HTBI primers with the Qiagen OneStep RT-PCR kit, followed by a second-round multiplex PCR, size selection and purification. Sequencing of the libraries was carried out on an Illumina HiSeq2000 in paired-end mode with 100 bp reads. Regarding the original processing steps: Reads were processed with SOAPnuke, discarding reads with adapters, uncalled bases, mean Phred below 15, or no exact constant-primer or identifier match. High-quality paired reads were merged with COPE v1.2.5. Clonotypes were defined as unique nucleotide sequences and were aligned to IMGT TRB V, D and J references using MiTCR v1.1. Analysis was restricted to V-J combinations with a frequency above 0.0001, which covered over 98% of repertoires. For each V-J combination, a TCR clonal expansion and chaos score was defined as the ratio of F50 clonal expansion to chaos observed in the TCRdist matrix. Welch's t-statistics and random forest were used to narrow the features down to approximately twelve V-J combinations, which were then fed into a naive Bayes classifier. The similarity between thyroid and blood repertoires was quantified using the Morisita-Horn index. TCRdb reworked the public reads: Q25 trimming with fastp, MiXCR clone assembly, productive beta chains retained. Each entry is one CDR3 protein sequence, shown with its most common DNA and genes. TCRdb's processing, not the authors' own work, is the source of the V and J calls. This sample comprises 600,000 to 950,000 distinct CDR3 sequences, roughly 40% of them detected only once. Of the sample, 44% falls within the top ten clones.

V loses 4 bases of germline sequence and J loses 2 bases, and the interval between the two ends is 13 bases. From the cysteine through the phenylalanine, the CDR3 covers 15 amino acids. The read is trimmed to its CDR3 DNA, 45 bases read in frame from base 1. CDR1 SGHNT and CDR2 YYREEE were looked up in the germline V gene (reference sequence). The TCR originated in an adult man with Graves' ophthalmopathy. This sequence uses TRBV5-4 and TRBJ1-3; TRBD1 is possibly the D segment (5 matching bases). The specimen was peripheral blood. The nucleotides read TGTGCCAGCAGCGGGCCAGGGAAGGCTGGAAACACCATATATTTT. Its translation is CASSGPGKAGNTIYF. Full variable domain (CDR3 extended with the reference TRBV5-4 and TRBJ1-3 proteins): ETGVTQSPTHLIKTRGQQVTLRCSSQSGHNTVSWYQQALGQGPQFIFQYYREEENGRGNFPPRFSGLQFPNYSSELNVNALELDDSALYLCASSGPGKAGNTIYFGEGSWLTVV.